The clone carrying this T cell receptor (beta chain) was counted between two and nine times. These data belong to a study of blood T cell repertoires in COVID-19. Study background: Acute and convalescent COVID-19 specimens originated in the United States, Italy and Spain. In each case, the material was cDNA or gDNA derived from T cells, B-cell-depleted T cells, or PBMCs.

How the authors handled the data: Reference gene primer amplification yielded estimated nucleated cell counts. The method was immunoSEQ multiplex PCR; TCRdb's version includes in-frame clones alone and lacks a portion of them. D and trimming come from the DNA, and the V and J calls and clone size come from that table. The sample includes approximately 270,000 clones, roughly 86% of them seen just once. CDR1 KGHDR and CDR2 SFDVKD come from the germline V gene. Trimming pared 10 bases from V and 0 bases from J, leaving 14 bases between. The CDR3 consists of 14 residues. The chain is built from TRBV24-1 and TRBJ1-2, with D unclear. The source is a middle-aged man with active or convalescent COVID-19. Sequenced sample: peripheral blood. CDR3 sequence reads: CATFDGGANYGYTF. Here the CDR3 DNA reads TGTGCCACGTTCGACGGCGGGGCTAACTATGGCTACACCTTC.